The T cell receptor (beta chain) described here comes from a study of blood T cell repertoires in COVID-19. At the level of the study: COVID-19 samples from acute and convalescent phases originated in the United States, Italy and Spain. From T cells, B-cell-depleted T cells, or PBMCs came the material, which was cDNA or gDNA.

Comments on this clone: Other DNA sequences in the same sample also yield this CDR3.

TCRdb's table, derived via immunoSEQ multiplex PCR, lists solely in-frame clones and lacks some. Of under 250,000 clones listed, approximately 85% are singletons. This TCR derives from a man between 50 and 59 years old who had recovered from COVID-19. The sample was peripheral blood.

CDR3 residues: CAWSVSTGPYEQYF. The CDR3 DNA follows: TGTGCCTGGAGTGTATCGACAGGCCCCTACGAGCAGTACTTC. V is TRBV30 and J is TRBJ2-7; tentative D call: TRBD1 (6 bases). V was cut by 0 bases and J by 2 bases, with 11 bases left in between. Germline CDR1 and CDR2: GTSNPN and SVGIG (reference sequence). The CDR3 spans 14 residues.